One sample yielded the 18 T cell receptor beta chains listed below, sequenced in a study of memory CD4+ T cells and cytomegalovirus serostatus. This table comes from immunoSEQ multiplex PCR, and its TCRdb copy is limited to in-frame clones, with some not included. The data show 52,000 or so clones, with under 90% seen just once and roughly 0.6% held by the top ten. The sort gate was single viable CD3+CD4+CD8-CD45RO+ cells for memory CD4+ T cells. Sequencing was done on a sample of memory CD4+ T cells from blood. Every receptor here comes from an adult in good health and CMV-seronegative.

The chain joins TRBV6-1 to TRBJ1-2; D not certain. Germline lookup yields CDR1 MNHNS and CDR2 SASEGT. The CDR3 length is 13 residues. V lost 0 bases and J 7 bases, leaving 9 bases between the germline ends. This CDR3 reads CASSEAADFGYTF. DNA of the CDR3: TGTGCCAGCAGTGAAGCGGCAGATTTTGGCTACACCTTC.

Regarding this clone: Other DNA sequences in this sample translate to the same CDR3. The V call is TRBV7-2, the J call TRBJ1-1; D is undetermined. Trimming stripped 1 base from V and 2 bases from J, with 8 bases between. Germline lookup yields CDR1 SGHTA and CDR2 FQGNSA. This CDR3 is built from 14 residues. The CDR3 sequence: CASSLGLGNTEAFF. DNA for the CDR3: TGTGCCAGCAGCTTAGGTCTGGGAAACACTGAAGCTTTCTTT. Combining the CDR3 with reference TRBV7-2 and TRBJ1-1 gives the whole variable domain GAGVSQSPSNKVTEKGKDVELRCDPISGHTALYWYRQSLGQGLEFLIYFQGNSAPDKSGLPSDRFSAERTGGSVSTLTIQRTQQEDSAVYLCASSLGLGNTEAFFGQGTRLTVV.

V and J are TRBV29-1 and TRBJ2-7; 12 bases are shared with TRBD2. Germline-derived CDR1 and CDR2 are SQVTM and ANQGSEA. J lost 7 bases, V lost 3 bases, and 4 bases had no gene match. This CDR3 is built from 13 residues. The CDR3 DNA sequence: TGCAGCGTTGATACTAGCGGGGGGCTGGAGCAGTACTTC. This codes for CSVDTSGGLEQYF.

The chain carries TRBV18 and TRBJ2-5; 7 bases align to TRBD1. Germline loops: CDR1 KGHSH, CDR2 LQKENI. The V and J ends lost 3 bases and 13 bases, in that order; junction bases with no gene match: 11. The length of the CDR3 is 13 residues. CDR3 nucleotides: TGTGCCAGCTCACCGGGACAGCAAGACTCTAGGTACTTC. Residues: CASSPGQQDSRYF.

The chain uses TRBV5-4 and TRBJ1-1; D not resolved. The CDR3 runs to 15 residues. Deletions cut 0 bases from V and 5 bases from J, with 14 bases between. Looked up from germline, CDR1 is SGHNT and CDR2 is YYREEE (reference sequence). The DNA for the CDR3 is TGTGCCAGCAGCTTGGTTGGGGTTGGTAAAACTGAAGCTTTCTTT. Translated, it gives CASSLVGVGKTEAFF.

V gene TRBV5-6 combines with J gene TRBJ2-3; D ambiguous. The CDR3 covers 13 residues. Germline CDR1 reads SGHDT; CDR2 reads YYEEEE. V lost 2 bases, J lost 1 base, and 5 bases lay in between. The chain's CDR3 is CASSFGGTDTQYF. As DNA, the CDR3 is TGTGCCAGCAGCTTTGGTGGCACAGATACGCAGTATTTT.

V gene TRBV7-8 combines with J gene TRBJ1-1, with D tentatively TRBD1 (6 bases). CDR1 and CDR2 (germline): SGHVS, FQNEAQ. The V end was cut by 2 bases, the J end by 0 bases, with 13 bases between. The CDR3 runs 16 residues. CDR3 residues: CASSLLNRVMNTEAFF. CDR3 coding DNA: TGTGCCAGCAGCTTACTCAACAGGGTCATGAACACTGAAGCTTTCTTT.

This sequence joins TRBV5-1 and TRBJ2-2; D is ambiguous. The germline V and J ends were trimmed by 4 bases and 1 base, with 8 bases remaining between them. The CDR3 is made up of 14 amino acids. Germline CDR1 and CDR2: SGHRS and YFSETQ. The CDR3 nucleotides read TGCGCCAGCAGCACCGACGGGAACACCGGGGAGCTGTTTTTT. This codes for CASSTDGNTGELFF.

The chain recombines TRBV5-4 with TRBJ2-7; 11 bases are shared with TRBD1. The CDR3 is made up of 13 amino acids. Germline CDR1 reads SGHNT; CDR2 reads YYREEE (reference sequence). Unmatched junction bases numbered 2, after V lost 5 bases and J lost 4 bases. The DNA of the CDR3 is TGTGCCAGCAGTCGGGACAGGGGGTACGAGCAGTACTTC. It specifies CASSRDRGYEQYF.

The chain links TRBV2 to TRBJ1-4; D not certain. V gave up 7 bases and J gave up 8 bases, with 20 bases separating them. The CDR3 runs 15 residues. The germline gives CDR1 SNHLY, CDR2 FYNNEI. As DNA, the CDR3 is TGTGCCAGCACCAGAACCCTTACGGGCAGGGAAAAACTGTTTTTT. Its protein is CASTRTLTGREKLFF.

Note on this clone: The sample holds other DNA sequences that translate to the same CDR3. The gene calls are TRBV5-1 and TRBJ1-1, with D tentatively TRBD1 (5 bases). The CDR3 loop spans 14 amino acids. Trimming removed 0 bases at V and 1 base at J, with 7 bases between. CDR1 is SGHRS, CDR2 YFSETQ, per germline. The CDR3 sequence is CASSLDRGNTEAFF. CDR3 in DNA: TGCGCCAGCAGCTTGGATAGGGGGAACACTGAAGCTTTCTTT.

The chain is built from TRBV7-2 and TRBJ2-1; D uncertain. Trimming left V 0 bases short and J 3 bases short, with 9 bases between. Looked up from germline, CDR1 is SGHTA and CDR2 is FQGNSA. The CDR3 is 15 residues long. The CDR3 protein is CASSLALARYNEQFF. DNA of the CDR3: TGTGCCAGCAGCTTAGCATTAGCTCGCTACAATGAGCAGTTCTTC.

This chain uses TRBV5-1 with TRBJ2-3; tentative D call: TRBD2 (5 bases). Per the germline V gene, CDR1 is SGHRS and CDR2 is YFSETQ. This CDR3 is built from 13 residues. V shed 2 bases and J shed 1 base, with 5 bases lying between them. The CDR3 bases are TGCGCCAGCAGCTTCGGGGGCACAGATACGCAGTATTTT. Encoded protein: CASSFGGTDTQYF.

The V gene is TRBV28, the J gene TRBJ2-1; D is undetermined. CDR1 is MDHEN and CDR2 is SYDVKM in the germline V gene. The V end was cut by 3 bases, the J end by 5 bases, with 14 bases between. The CDR3 is 15 residues long. The CDR3 DNA sequence: TGTGCCAGCAGTTTCTCTGGGTACCCTAACAATGAGCAGTTCTTC. Its protein is CASSFSGYPNNEQFF.

This rearrangement joins TRBV6-5 to TRBJ2-4; 13 positions match TRBD2. V lost 5 bases to trimming and J lost 6 bases; unmatched junction nucleotides: 4. The CDR3 is 15 amino acids. Germline CDR1 reads MNHEY; CDR2 reads SVGAGI. CDR3 residues: CASSPGLAGLNIQYF. CDR3 bases: TGTGCCAGCAGTCCGGGACTAGCGGGGCTAAACATTCAGTACTTC.

This chain joins TRBV6-1 and TRBJ2-3; 10 bases align to TRBD2. CDR1 and CDR2 from the germline V gene are MNHNS and SASEGT. The ends lost 2 bases at V and 2 bases at J; junction bases unmatched: 4. The CDR3 extends over 16 amino acids. CDR3 in amino acids: CASSELAGALTDTQYF. The CDR3 nucleotides are TGTGCCAGCAGTGAACTAGCGGGGGCCCTCACAGATACGCAGTATTTT.

V is TRBV29-1 and J is TRBJ1-2; D not certain. This CDR3 contains 13 residues. Deletions cut 2 bases from V and 1 base from J, with 8 bases between. CDR1 and CDR2 from the germline V gene are SQVTM and ANQGSEA. The CDR3 DNA follows: TGCAGCGTTGAATTAAGGGTTAACTATGGCTACACCTTC. Translated: CSVELRVNYGYTF.

The J gene is TRBJ1-6, the V gene TRBV4-3; a weak D match, TRBD1 (5 bases). V lost 4 bases and J 6 bases, leaving 19 bases between the germline ends. The CDR3 is made up of 17 amino acids. Germline V gene sequence: CDR1 LGHNA, CDR2 YSLEER. The CDR3 sequence: CASSLALRDGINSPLHF. The CDR3 bases are TGCGCCAGCAGCCTAGCACTCCGGGACGGAATTAATTCACCCCTCCACTTT.